One sample yielded the 11 T cell receptor beta chains listed below, sequenced in a study of beta chain features in type 1 diabetes. Expressed TCRB transcripts were sequenced because the isolated RNA had all been reverse transcribed beforehand. Here immunoSEQ multiplex PCR was the method, and the copy in TCRdb shows in-frame clones only, minus some. Of around 300,000 clones in the sample, about 14% were seen once. Material: central memory CD4+ T cells from blood. These receptor sequences come from a man under 40 in good health.

The chain joins TRBV11-3 to TRBJ1-3; 7 bases agree with TRBD1. Germline V gene sequence: CDR1 SGHNT, CDR2 YENEEA. This CDR3 contains 11 residues. J was trimmed by 7 bases and V by 6 bases; bases with no gene match: 0. CDR3 DNA: TGTGCCAGCAGACAGGGGAACACCATATATTTT. Protein: CASRQGNTIYF.

The chain carries TRBV4-3 and TRBJ1-3; 7 bases are shared with TRBD1. CDR1 is LGHNA, CDR2 YSLEER, per germline. J was trimmed by 0 bases and V by 4 bases; bases with no gene match: 3. This CDR3 contains 15 residues. This chain's CDR3 is CASSPTGASGNTIYF. DNA for the CDR3: TGCGCCAGCAGCCCAACAGGGGCCTCTGGAAACACCATATATTTT.

This clone has only a few counts. The J gene is TRBJ1-3, the V gene TRBV4-3, with D possibly matching TRBD1 (6 bases). The CDR3 covers 16 residues. The V gene's germline CDR1 is LGHNA and CDR2 YSLEER. With 0 bases removed from V and 4 bases from J, the gap between germline ends came to 13 bases. CDR3 DNA: TGCGCCAGCAGCCAAGAACGGGGGGCGGGCGGAAACACCATATATTTT. This codes for CASSQERGAGGNTIYF.

The rearrangement links TRBV5-1 to TRBJ2-1, with TRBD2 matching over 7 bases. Per the germline V gene, CDR1 is SGHRS and CDR2 is YFSETQ. The V gene end was trimmed by 1 base and the J gene end by 5 bases; junction bases not matched to a gene: 12. This CDR3 contains 17 residues. CDR3 in DNA: TGCGCCAGCAGCTTGTATCCTAGCGGCCGACCAAACAATGAGCAGTTCTTC. Amino acid sequence: CASSLYPSGRPNNEQFF.

The chain joins TRBV2 to TRBJ2-7, with 7 bases identical to TRBD1. Germline V gives CDR1 SNHLY, CDR2 FYNNEI. This CDR3 has 14 amino acids. J lost 4 bases, V lost 5 bases, and 8 bases had no gene match. As DNA, the CDR3 is TGTGCCAGCAGTCTCAGGACAGGTCGATACGAGCAGTACTTC. This codes for CASSLRTGRYEQYF.

The chain is built from TRBV6-5 and TRBJ1-2; D gene uncertain. This CDR3 comprises 14 residues. Between the trimmed V and J ends, which lost 6 bases and 8 bases, there was a span of 19 bases. Germline assignment: CDR1 MNHEY and CDR2 SVGAGI. The CDR3: CASSPKTARAGYTF. CDR3 in DNA: TGTGCCAGCAGCCCTAAGACCGCGCGAGCCGGCTACACCTTC.

This clone was detected a few times. The CDR3 DNA reads TGCGCCAGCAGCCCCGGAGGGGTCCCCAATCAGCCCCAGCATTTT. It translates to CASSPGGVPNQPQHF. The chain employs TRBV4-1 and TRBJ1-5; possibly TRBD1 for D (5 bases). The germline V gene encodes CDR1 MGHRA and CDR2 YSYEKL. This CDR3 spans 15 amino acids. V lost 4 bases and J 3 bases, leaving 13 bases between the germline ends.

There are a few counts of this clone. The rearrangement joins TRBV5-1 to TRBJ2-1; the match to TRBD1 covers 7 bases. V shed 6 bases and J 0 bases; nucleotides not matched to a gene: 3. Germline CDR1 reads SGHRS; CDR2 reads YFSETQ. This CDR3 is built from 14 residues. CDR3 bases: TGCGCCAGCAACACAGGGGACTCCTACAATGAGCAGTTCTTC. Translated: CASNTGDSYNEQFF.

This clone was seen a handful of times. The chain is built from TRBV19 and TRBJ1-6; D gene ambiguous. The germline CDR1 and CDR2 sequences are LNHDA and SQIVND (reference sequence). Deletions cut 3 bases from V and 8 bases from J, with 5 bases between. The CDR3 spans 12 residues. In DNA form, the CDR3 reads TGTGCCAGTAGTATCAGAGATTCACCCCTCCACTTT. This encodes CASSIRDSPLHF.

The rearrangement uses TRBV18 and TRBJ2-3; D might be TRBD1 (5 bases). CDR3 size: 12 residues. Germline loops: CDR1 KGHSH, CDR2 LQKENI. Trimming pared 8 bases from V and 3 bases from J, leaving 9 bases between. CDR3 nucleotide sequence: TGTGCCAGCGGGGCCGCAACAGATACGCAGTATTTT. Translating gives CASGAATDTQYF.

This clone was observed many times. This chain connects TRBV5-1 to TRBJ2-1; 7 bases map to TRBD2. With 1 base clipped from V and 10 bases from J, the junction kept 8 bases outside the gene matches. The CDR3 is made up of 14 amino acids. Germline CDR1 is SGHRS and CDR2 is YFSETQ. The CDR3 bases are TGCGCCAGCAGCTTGTCTAGCGGTGGTACGGAGCAGTTCTTC. This translates into CASSLSSGGTEQFF.